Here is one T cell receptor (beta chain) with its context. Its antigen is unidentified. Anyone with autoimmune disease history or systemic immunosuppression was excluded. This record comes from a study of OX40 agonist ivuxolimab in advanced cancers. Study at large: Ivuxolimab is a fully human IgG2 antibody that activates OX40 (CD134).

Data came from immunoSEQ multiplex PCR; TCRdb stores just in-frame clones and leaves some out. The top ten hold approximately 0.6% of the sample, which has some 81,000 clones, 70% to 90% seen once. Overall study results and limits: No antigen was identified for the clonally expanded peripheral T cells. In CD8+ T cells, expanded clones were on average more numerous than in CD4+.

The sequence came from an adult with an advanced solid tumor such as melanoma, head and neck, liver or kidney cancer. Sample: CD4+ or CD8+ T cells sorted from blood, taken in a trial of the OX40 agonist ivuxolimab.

The chain's CDR3 is CASSLAGVNNEQFF. The CDR3 DNA follows: TGCGCCAGCAGCTTGGCAGGGGTTAACAATGAGCAGTTCTTC. The chain is built from TRBV5-1 and TRBJ2-1, with TRBD1 as a possible D gene (6 bases). The ends were cut back, 0 bases at V and 5 bases at J, with 9 bases in the middle. Germline CDR1 and CDR2: SGHRS and YFSETQ. The CDR3 is 14 residues long. Using reference TRBV5-1 and TRBJ2-1 for the parts outside the CDR3, the full variable domain is KAGVTQTPRYLIKTRGQQVTLSCSPISGHRSVSWYQQTPGQGLQFLFEYFSETQRNKGNFPGRFSGRQFSNSRSEMNVSTLELGDSALYLCASSLAGVNNEQFFGPGTRLTVL.